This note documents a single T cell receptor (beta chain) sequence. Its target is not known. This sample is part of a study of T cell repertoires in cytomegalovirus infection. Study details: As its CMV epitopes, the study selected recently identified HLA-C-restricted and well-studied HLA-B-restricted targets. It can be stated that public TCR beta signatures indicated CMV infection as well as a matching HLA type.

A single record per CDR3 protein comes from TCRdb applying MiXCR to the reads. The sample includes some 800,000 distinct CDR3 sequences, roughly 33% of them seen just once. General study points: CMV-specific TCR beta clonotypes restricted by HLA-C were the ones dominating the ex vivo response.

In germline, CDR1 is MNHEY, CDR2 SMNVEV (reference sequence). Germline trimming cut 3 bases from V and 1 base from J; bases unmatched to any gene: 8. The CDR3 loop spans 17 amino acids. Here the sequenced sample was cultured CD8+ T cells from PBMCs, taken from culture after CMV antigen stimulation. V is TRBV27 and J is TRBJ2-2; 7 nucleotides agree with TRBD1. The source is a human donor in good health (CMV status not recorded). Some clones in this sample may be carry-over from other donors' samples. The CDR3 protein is CASSFRRGLVNTGELFF. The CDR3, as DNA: TGTGCCAGCAGTTTTAGAAGGGGGCTAGTGAACACCGGGGAGCTGTTTTTT.